This TCR beta chain was profiled in a study of blood T cell repertoires in COVID-19. Study in general: The United States, Italy and Spain provided the acute and convalescent COVID-19 samples. PBMCs, B-cell-depleted T cells, or T cells were the source of the cDNA or gDNA that made up the material.

Source study methods: Cell counts per sample came from amplifying reference gene primers. Assay used: immunoSEQ multiplex PCR; TCRdb lists only in-frame clones, some missing. V and J calls and clone size are copied from that table; D and trimming were computed from the DNA. The sample lists approximately 350,000 clones; 88% were seen once. Those enrolled in Seattle joined during active infection and were followed longitudinally afterward. Per the germline V gene, CDR1 is LNHDA and CDR2 is SQIVND (reference sequence). The V and J ends lost 7 bases and 6 bases, in that order; junction bases with no gene match: 6. The CDR3 extends over 15 amino acids.

The sequencing input was peripheral blood. The source of this sequence is a woman in her 70s with COVID-19, enrolled during active disease. The J gene is TRBJ2-6, the V gene TRBV19; the match to TRBD1 covers 10 bases. CDR3 sequence: CASIAGTGVANVLTF. The CDR3 nucleotides read TGTGCCAGTATCGCCGGGACAGGGGTGGCCAACGTCCTGACTTTC.